Listed below are T cell receptor beta chains from one sample, sequenced in a study of ipilimumab plus nivolumab after autologous stem cell transplantation. Libraries were prepared by immunoSEQ multiplex PCR; TCRdb keeps only in-frame clonotypes and omits some of them. The table includes more than 9,500 clones, around 63% detected once. The sequenced sample was PBMCs, obtained in a trial of ipilimumab plus nivolumab as post-transplant consolidation. The receptors were sampled from a male donor with diffuse large B-cell lymphoma. Each CDR3 is given with its conserved first and last residue. The D gene is left open where the match is weak. Only part of the rows carry a size: once, few, many, or a class if the clone is expanded.

V gene	J gene	clone size	D gene	CDR3 protein	CDR3 DNA
TRBV9	TRBJ1-2	medium-sized	TRBD1	CASSRMQDRTSFSYGYTF	TGTGCCAGCAGCCGCATGCAGGACAGGACATCCTTTAGCTATGGCTACACCTTC
TRBV13	TRBJ1-3	once	.	CASSLLGSGNTIYF	TGTGCCAGCAGCCTCCTGGGCTCTGGAAACACCATATATTTT
TRBV7-2	TRBJ1-2	.	TRBD1	CASRGTGGVYGYTF	TGTGCCAGCAGAGGGACAGGGGGCGTCTATGGCTACACCTTC
TRBV11-3	TRBJ2-1	.	TRBD2	CASSSGGNEQFF	TGTGCCAGCAGCTCCGGGGGGAATGAGCAGTTCTTC
TRBV11-2	TRBJ2-7	.	TRBD2	CASSLEVAGAGEQYF	TGTGCCAGCAGCTTAGAGGTAGCGGGAGCAGGGGAGCAGTACTTC
TRBV2	TRBJ2-3	.	.	CASSVGVTDTQYF	TGTGCCAGCAGTGTGGGGGTCACAGATACGCAGTATTTT
TRBV19	TRBJ1-1	.	.	CASTKPGGNTEAFF	TGTGCCAGTACCAAGCCGGGAGGGAACACTGAAGCTTTCTTT
TRBV9	TRBJ2-7	.	TRBD2	CASSVPAGGPVEQYF	TGTGCCAGCAGCGTACCAGCGGGGGGGCCTGTCGAGCAGTACTTC
TRBV5-8	TRBJ1-1	once	.	CASSLQTWTRGNTEAFF	TGTGCCAGCAGCTTACAGACGTGGACCCGGGGGAACACTGAAGCTTTCTTT
TRBV7-3	TRBJ2-6	few	.	CASSLIAVQGGANVLTF	TGTGCCAGCAGCTTAATCGCCGTACAGGGTGGGGCCAACGTCCTGACTTTC
TRBV13	TRBJ2-5	many	.	CASSLRGTGTTQYF	TGTGCCAGCAGCTTACGGGGGACGGGTACGACCCAGTACTTC
TRBV27	TRBJ1-1	.	.	CASSPWGGTEAFF	TGTGCCAGCAGCCCCTGGGGGGGGACTGAAGCTTTCTTT
TRBV5-1	TRBJ2-7	.	.	CASSYQYHYEQYF	TGCGCCAGCAGCTACCAATACCACTACGAGCAGTACTTC
TRBV15	TRBJ2-2	.	TRBD2	CATDLAGQNTGELFF	TGTGCCACGGATCTAGCGGGGCAGAACACCGGGGAGCTGTTTTTT
TRBV6-5	TRBJ1-1	.	.	CASSKLDLNTEAFF	TGTGCCAGCAGCAAATTGGACCTGAACACTGAAGCTTTCTTT